This is a list of T cell receptor beta chains from one sample in a study of T cell repertoires in cytomegalovirus infection. MiXCR, applied by TCRdb to the reads, yields one record per CDR3 protein. Of about 190,000 distinct CDR3 sequences in the sample, 28% were seen once. The sequencing sample was made of PBMCs. Receptors originate from a human donor in good health (CMV status not recorded). Some clones in this sample may be carry-over from other donors' samples. Each CDR3 is given with its conserved first and last residue. The D gene is left open where the match is weak. Not every row has a clone size; where given, it reads once, few, many or a size class.

D	V	size	J	DNA	CDR3
.	TRBV7-2	many	TRBJ2-5	TGTGCCAGCAGCTTTAGTAACCAAGAGACCCAGTACTTC	CASSFSNQETQYF
.	TRBV7-6	few	TRBJ2-7	TGTGCCAGCAGCTTTACCGGGACACCCGCCTACGAGCAGTACTTC	CASSFTGTPAYEQYF
.	TRBV7-9	few	TRBJ1-4	TGTGCCACCGGGGGGGAAAAACTGTTTTTT	CATGGEKLFF
.	TRBV11-2	few	TRBJ2-3	TGTGCCAGCAGCTTGACGGGGTCCGGGCATCGCACAGATACGCAGTATTTT	CASSLTGSGHRTDTQYF
.	TRBV29-1	few	TRBJ2-3	TGCAGCGTTGAAGAGGGCCAGGATACGCAGTATTTT	CSVEEGQDTQYF
.	TRBV5-1	once	TRBJ2-2	TGCGCCAGCGCGGCAGGGGCTCATAACACCGGGGAGCTGTTTTTT	CASAAGAHNTGELFF
.	TRBV30	once	TRBJ1-5	TGTGCCTGGAGTGTGAGAGAACGCCTTTATCAGCCCCAGCATTTT	CAWSVRERLYQPQHF
.	TRBV7-3	many	TRBJ2-3	TGTGCCAGCAGTTGGGGGGGGGCCGGCACAGATACGCAGTATTTT	CASSWGGAGTDTQYF
.	TRBV7-8	many	TRBJ2-6	TGTGCCAGCAGCTTAGGCCCCTCTGGGGCCAACGTCCTGACTTTC	CASSLGPSGANVLTF
.	TRBV19	.	TRBJ1-5	TGTGCCAGTAGTATAGATGGAGAGGGGCGTCAGCCCCAGCATTTT	CASSIDGEGRQPQHF
.	TRBV12-3/TRBV12-4	few	TRBJ2-2	TGTGCCAGCAGTCTACGACAGGCTACCACCGGGGAGCTGTTTTTT	CASSLRQATTGELFF
.	TRBV7-9	once	TRBJ2-3	TGTGCCAGCAGCTTAGCGCACCCCACAGATACGCAGTATTTT	CASSLAHPTDTQYF
.	TRBV2	once	TRBJ1-2	TGTGCCAGCAGTGAAGCGCCTGCAGGCACCTTC	CASSEAPAGTF
.	TRBV7-8	many	TRBJ2-7	TGTGCCAGCAGCTTAGCGCTAGGGGGGTTACTCTACGAGCAGTACTTC	CASSLALGGLLYEQYF
TRBD1	TRBV9	.	TRBJ2-7	TGTGCCAGCAGCCCGGGGGACAGGGTCTACTACGAGCAGTACTTC	CASSPGDRVYYEQYF
.	TRBV7-2	.	TRBJ2-2	TGTGCCGGCAGGTTAGCGGTAGGAGCCGGGGAGCTGTTTTTT	CAGRLAVGAGELFF
.	TRBV7-2	many	TRBJ2-5	TGTGCCAGCAGCCCGACAGAGTTCCAAGAGACCCAGTACTTC	CASSPTEFQETQYF
.	TRBV12-3/TRBV12-4	.	TRBJ2-3	TGTGCCAGCAGTTTATTAGGCCTGAACACAGATACGCAGTATTTT	CASSLLGLNTDTQYF
TRBD2	TRBV5-1	.	TRBJ2-1	TGCGCCAGCAGCTTGGGCGGGGGGGAAAGCTCCTACAATGAGCAGTTCTTC	CASSLGGGESSYNEQFF
TRBD2	TRBV7-2	.	TRBJ2-2	TGTGCCAGCAGCCAAAGAGCGGGAACCGGGGAGCTGTTTTTT	CASSQRAGTGELFF
.	TRBV11-2	.	TRBJ1-5	TGTGCCAGCAGCTTAGATGGAAGGAACAATCAGCCCCAGCATTTT	CASSLDGRNNQPQHF
.	TRBV3-1	.	TRBJ1-3	TGTGCCAGCAGCCAAGATGGGGGGGCCGCTGGAAACACCATATATTTT	CASSQDGGAAGNTIYF
TRBD1	TRBV23-1	.	TRBJ1-2	TGCGCCAGCAGTCAATCACCCCGAACAGGGGGGGACTATGGCTACACCTTC	CASSQSPRTGGDYGYTF
.	TRBV5-1	.	TRBJ2-5	TGCGCCAGCAGCTTGGGGGGAGGACAAGAGACCCAGTACTTC	CASSLGGGQETQYF
.	TRBV12-3/TRBV12-4	few	TRBJ1-4	TGTGCCAGCAGTTTAATGCGGCGTAATGAAAAACTGTTTTTT	CASSLMRRNEKLFF
TRBD2	TRBV6-2/TRBV6-3	.	TRBJ2-3	TGTGCCAGCAGTGACATCAAGGGACTAGCGGGCACAGATACGCAGTATTTT	CASSDIKGLAGTDTQYF
.	TRBV2	few	TRBJ2-1	TGTGCCAGCAGTGTGGAGGCAGGTTACAATGAGCAGTTCTTC	CASSVEAGYNEQFF
TRBD2	TRBV12-3/TRBV12-4	few	TRBJ2-7	TGTGCCAGCAGTTTAAGGGGACTAGCGGTATACTTC	CASSLRGLAVYF
TRBD1	TRBV7-2	many	TRBJ1-2	TGTGCCAGCAGCCGCCGAGCAGGGGGCTATGGCTACACCTTC	CASSRRAGGYGYTF
.	TRBV2	few	TRBJ2-3	TGTGCCAGCAGACCCCGGGGGGCCAGGGCAGATACGCAGTATTTT	CASRPRGARADTQYF
.	TRBV14	many	TRBJ2-5	TGTGCCAGCAGCCAAGAGTACAGGAGGTTGGAGACCCAGTACTTC	CASSQEYRRLETQYF
TRBD1	TRBV7-6	.	TRBJ2-7	TGTGCCAGCAGCCCCCGGACAGGGGGCTACGAGCAGTACTTC	CASSPRTGGYEQYF
TRBD1	TRBV7-8	many	TRBJ1-5	TGTGCCAGCAGCTTAGAAGGGACAGGGGTTCGATATAACAATCAGCCCCAGCATTTT	CASSLEGTGVRYNNQPQHF
.	TRBV5-4	.	TRBJ1-1	TGTGCCAGCAGCCAACTTGGAGTGAACACTGAAGCTTTCTTT	CASSQLGVNTEAFF
TRBD1	TRBV6-6	.	TRBJ1-2	TGTGCCAGCAGTGAGGGGACAGAACCAACGAGAGGCTACACCTTC	CASSEGTEPTRGYTF
.	TRBV20-1	once	TRBJ1-6	TGCAGTGCTTCGATTGGCCGGAATAATTCACCCCTCCACTTT	CSASIGRNNSPLHF
.	TRBV7-3	.	TRBJ1-1	TGTGCCAGCAGCCCACTGGGGGGTACGAACACTGAAGCTTTCTTT	CASSPLGGTNTEAFF
.	TRBV7-3	.	TRBJ2-5	TGTGCCAGCAGCCCCTCCGGGACACTCCAAGAGACCCAGTACTTC	CASSPSGTLQETQYF
.	TRBV12-3/TRBV12-4	.	TRBJ2-3	TGTGCCAGCAGTCCACAGGGGCGGGGAACAGATACGCAGTATTTT	CASSPQGRGTDTQYF
TRBD2	TRBV19	few	TRBJ2-7	TGTGCCAGTAGTTCGCGAGGACTAGCGGGGGACTCCTACGAGCAGTACTTC	CASSSRGLAGDSYEQYF
TRBD1	TRBV6-2/TRBV6-3	once	TRBJ2-1	TGTGCCAGCAGTCCCCGCTGGGGACAGCCGTACAATGAGCAGTTCTTC	CASSPRWGQPYNEQFF
.	TRBV29-1	few	TRBJ2-1	TGCAGCTTCACCGGGACCTCGAGTGAGCAGTTCTTC	CSFTGTSSEQFF
TRBD1	TRBV6-1	.	TRBJ2-3	TGTGCCAGCAGTTCCCGGACAGGGGTAGATACGCAGTATTTT	CASSSRTGVDTQYF
.	TRBV5-1	few	TRBJ2-1	TGCGCCAGCAGCTATTCCCCGAATGAGCAGTTCTTC	CASSYSPNEQFF
.	TRBV5-1	.	TRBJ2-2	TGCGCCAGCACGTTCCTGCTCTCCCCGGCGAACACCGGGGAGCTGTTTTTT	CASTFLLSPANTGELFF
.	TRBV7-2	few	TRBJ2-7	TGTGCCAGCAGCCCCGGTGTCGGCGAGCAGTACTTC	CASSPGVGEQYF
.	TRBV3-1	few	TRBJ2-5	TGTGCCAGCAGCCAAGGGATAAACAGCGACTTACTTTCAGAGACCCAGTACTTC	CASSQGINSDLLSETQYF
TRBD1	TRBV7-2	many	TRBJ1-1	TGTGCCAGCAGTCAGGGGGTCAGGAACACTGAAGCTTTCTTT	CASSQGVRNTEAFF
.	TRBV10-3	.	TRBJ1-1	TGTGCCATCAGTGAATTGCAGGGTGAGAACACTGAAGCTTTCTTT	CAISELQGENTEAFF
.	TRBV9	.	TRBJ2-1	TGTGCCAGCAGCGCGAGGACAGACCTAAATGAGCAGTTCTTC	CASSARTDLNEQFF
.	TRBV20-1	.	TRBJ2-3	TGCAGTGCTAGAGACCTCACTACATCTAGCACAGATACGCAGTATTTT	CSARDLTTSSTDTQYF
.	TRBV11-2	.	TRBJ2-5	TGTGCCAGCAGCCAGGACTCAGAAGAGACCCAGTACTTC	CASSQDSEETQYF
.	TRBV7-9	few	TRBJ2-2	TGTGCCAGGAAGCTCCCGGGAGCCCAAGACGGGGAGCTGTTTTTT	CARKLPGAQDGELFF
TRBD1	TRBV7-9	few	TRBJ2-7	TGTGCCAGCAGCTCAGACAGGGGTAGTAGCTACGAGCAGTACTTC	CASSSDRGSSYEQYF
TRBD2	TRBV10-3	.	TRBJ2-2	TGTGCCATCAGTGATTCCGGGACTAGCGGGGGGCGGACGAACACCGGGGAGCTGTTTTTT	CAISDSGTSGGRTNTGELFF